Each of the 31 T cell receptor beta chains below was sequenced from the same sample in a study of T cells after yellow fever vaccination. One entry per CDR3 protein results from TCRdb running MiXCR on the 5' RACE reads. The sample has tens of thousands of distinct CDR3 sequences, about 5% seen once; the top ten hold roughly 39%. Sequenced material: CD8+ T cells sorted from PBMCs, taken 10 days after the yellow fever booster vaccination. Source of these receptors: a man in his thirties or forties who received the YFV17D yellow fever vaccine.

This clonotype was found many times. CDR3 coding DNA: TGCGCCAGCAGCTTGGGCGGAAACACCATATATTTT. Protein sequence: CASSLGGNTIYF. The chain joins TRBV5-1 to TRBJ1-3; no definite D call. There are 12 residues in the CDR3. Trimming removed 0 bases from V and 4 bases from J, with 2 bases in between. Germline CDR1 SGHRS, CDR2 YFSETQ.

This clonotype appeared many times. The chain carries TRBV20-1 and TRBJ2-2; 10 bases line up with TRBD2. The CDR3 consists of 16 residues. Looked up from germline, CDR1 is DFQATT and CDR2 is SNEGSKA (reference sequence). The V gene end was trimmed by 6 bases and the J gene end by 7 bases; junction bases not matched to a gene: 14. CDR3 protein: CSARPPTSGNNGELFF. The CDR3, as DNA: TGCAGTGCCCGCCCCCCTACTAGCGGGAATAACGGGGAGCTGTTTTTT.

This clonotype appeared a few times. The chain employs TRBV4-3 and TRBJ2-1, with 10 bases aligning to TRBD2. V dropped 1 base and J dropped 10; count of bases not matched to a gene: 13. The CDR3 sequence is 17 residues long. From germline, CDR1 is LGHNA and CDR2 YSLEER. DNA of the CDR3: TGCGCCAGCAGCCAAGGGACCCAGCGGGGGGGGGCGGAGGAGCAGTTCTTC. Translated, it gives CASSQGTQRGGAEEQFF.

This clonotype was observed many times. V is TRBV5-1 and J is TRBJ2-7; D uncertain. This CDR3 is 11 amino acids long. Germline CDR1 is SGHRS and CDR2 is YFSETQ. The ends were cut back, 5 bases at V and 3 bases at J, with 6 bases in the middle. The CDR3 DNA follows: TGCGCCAGCAGACTCGGCTACGAGCAGTACTTC. It encodes CASRLGYEQYF.

This clonotype was counted ten times or more. J is TRBJ2-7 and V is TRBV6-5; 7 bases map to TRBD1. Losses at the gene ends were 5 bases for V and 3 bases for J; bases not matched to a gene: 7. The CDR3 length is 14 residues. CDR1 MNHEY and CDR2 SVGAGI come from the germline V gene. This CDR3 reads CASSLRDSSYEQYF. CDR3 nucleotide sequence: TGTGCCAGCAGTCTCCGGGACAGCAGCTACGAGCAGTACTTC.

This clonotype showed up many times. In DNA, the CDR3 is TGTGCCAGCAGCCCATCGCCAGGGGACGAGCAGTACTTC. Amino acids: CASSPSPGDEQYF. The rearrangement uses TRBV5-6 and TRBJ2-7; D is perhaps TRBD1 (6 bases). The germline V gene encodes CDR1 SGHDT and CDR2 YYEEEE. The V end lost 4 bases, the J end lost 5 bases, and 13 bases lay between the germline ends. The CDR3 runs 13 residues.

V is TRBV11-1 and J is TRBJ2-7; D is possibly TRBD1 (6 bases). Trimming left V 2 bases short and J 3 bases short, with 14 bases between. CDR3 length: 15 residues. CDR1 and CDR2 (germline): SGHAT, FQDESV (reference sequence). CDR3 protein: CASSLNQGQIYEQYF. The CDR3 nucleotides are TGTGCCAGCAGCTTAAACCAGGGGCAAATCTACGAGCAGTACTTC.

In its sample, this clonotype was seen many times. The chain joins TRBV6-5 to TRBJ2-1; 10 bases are a match to TRBD2. The J segment lost 9 bases and the V segment lost 5 bases, leaving 13 bases of the junction unmatched. CDR1 and CDR2 (germline): MNHEY, SVGAGI. The CDR3 has 16 amino acids. CDR3 sequence: CASSTDHTGTSVEQFF. In DNA form, the CDR3 reads TGTGCCAGCAGTACCGACCACACCGGGACTAGCGTTGAGCAGTTCTTC.

This clonotype appeared many times. The gene calls are TRBV9 and TRBJ1-2; TRBD1 aligns across 7 bases. Trimming cost V 4 bases and J 7 bases; bases outside gene matches: 13. This CDR3 contains 15 residues. In germline, CDR1 is SGDLS, CDR2 YYNGEE. The CDR3 reads CASSPQGQVEGGYTF. The CDR3 bases are TGTGCCAGCAGCCCACAAGGACAGGTGGAGGGTGGCTACACCTTC.

This clonotype has a count of ten or more. The CDR3 DNA reads TGCAGCGTTGAGGGACTAGCGCGCGAGCAGTACTTC. Protein sequence: CSVEGLAREQYF. The V call is TRBV29-1, the J call TRBJ2-7, with 10 bases matching TRBD2. The CDR3 has 12 amino acids. From germline, CDR1 is SQVTM and CDR2 ANQGSEA. Trimming cost V 3 bases and J 6 bases; bases outside gene matches: 2.

The table lists this clonotype with many counts. The J gene is TRBJ1-1, the V gene TRBV7-6, with unresolved D. This CDR3 spans 13 amino acids. V dropped 0 bases and J dropped 0 bases, with 2 bases sitting between them. Per germline, CDR1 SGHVS and CDR2 FNYEAQ. The CDR3 reads CASSLAMNTEAFF. The CDR3 DNA is TGTGCCAGCAGCTTAGCTATGAACACTGAAGCTTTCTTT.

This clonotype appeared many times. This rearrangement joins TRBV7-6 to TRBJ2-4, with D perhaps being TRBD1 or TRBD2 (5 bases each). The CDR3 length is 13 residues. Germline V gene lookup returns CDR1 SGHVS and CDR2 FNYEAQ. Trimming cost V 5 bases and J 8 bases, with 13 bases left between them. The CDR3 coding sequence is TGTGCCAGCAGCCGAGGGGATGTGGACATTCAGTACTTC. Its protein product is CASSRGDVDIQYF. Supplemented by reference TRBV7-6 and TRBJ2-4, the full variable domain reads GAGVSQSPRYKVTKRGQDVALRCDPISGHVSLYWYRQALGQGPEFLTYFNYEAQQDKSGLPNDRFSAERPEGSISTLTIQRTEQRDSAMYRCASSRGDVDIQYFGAGTRLSVL.

This clonotype is a singleton in its sample. The chain uses TRBV5-7 and TRBJ2-7; D is unresolved. TRBV5-7 is an open reading frame whose function is uncertain. The CDR3 totals 13 residues. The V end lost 5 bases, the J end lost 2 bases, and 11 bases lay between the germline ends. The CDR3 coding sequence is TGTGCCAGCAGACCCGGGCCCCCCTACGAGCAGTACTTC. Translated: CASRPGPPYEQYF.

This clonotype was counted at least ten times. The rearrangement links TRBV20-1 to TRBJ2-3, with TRBD1 identical over 7 bases. J lost 6 bases, V lost 0 bases, and 6 bases had no gene match. The CDR3 runs to 14 residues. Per germline, CDR1 DFQATT and CDR2 SNEGSKA (reference sequence). CDR3 amino acids: CSAREGTEGDTQYF. The CDR3 DNA reads as TGCAGTGCTAGAGAAGGGACAGAGGGGGATACGCAGTATTTT.

This clonotype came up many times. The chain joins TRBV12-3 or TRBV12-4 to TRBJ1-3; D gene uncertain. V lost 4 bases and J 2 bases, leaving 12 bases between the germline ends. The CDR3 has 15 residues. CDR3 nucleotide sequence: TGTGCCAGCAGTTCCGAGGCTCCTGCTGGAAACACCATATATTTT. It codes for CASSSEAPAGNTIYF.

This clonotype was recorded many times. The chain links TRBV3-1 to TRBJ1-2; weak D call: TRBD1 (5 bases). The CDR3 runs to 14 residues. CDR1 and CDR2 from the germline V gene are LGHDT and YNNKEL (reference sequence). Trimming removed 3 bases at V and 6 bases at J, with 14 bases between. The CDR3 DNA reads TGTGCCAGCAGCCACCGCACCGGGACGGATGGCTACACCTTC. Translating gives CASSHRTGTDGYTF.

This clonotype was seen ten or more times. J is TRBJ2-5 and V is TRBV5-1, with D unresolved. Trimming pared 2 bases from V and 5 bases from J, leaving 10 bases between. Germline V CDR1 and CDR2: SGHRS, YFSETQ. The CDR3 sequence is 13 residues long. The DNA for the CDR3 is TGCGCCAGCAGCTTTGGCTCTGGGGAGACCCAGTACTTC. Its translation: CASSFGSGETQYF.

This clonotype was seen repeatedly, ten times or more. The gene calls are TRBV6-1 and TRBJ2-7; possible D gene TRBD2, 5 bases. V dropped 11 bases and J dropped 0 bases, with 11 bases sitting between them. This CDR3 contains 12 residues. Germline V gene lookup returns CDR1 MNHNS and CDR2 SASEGT. CDR3 residues: CASWTDSYEQYF. CDR3 DNA sequence: TGTGCCTCCTGGACTGACTCCTACGAGCAGTACTTC.

At least ten counts were recorded for this clonotype. The chain joins TRBV20-1 to TRBJ2-7, with a weak D call TRBD2 (5 bases). The V gene's germline CDR1 is DFQATT and CDR2 SNEGSKA (reference sequence). This CDR3 spans 17 amino acids. V lost 4 bases and J lost 3, with 25 bases in between. CDR3 sequence: CSATTSGGGSTIYEQYF. The CDR3 coding sequence is TGCAGTGCTACCACTTCTGGCGGCGGGTCCACTATCTACGAGCAGTACTTC.

This clonotype was counted ten times or more. The rearrangement joins TRBV24-1 to TRBJ2-1; TRBD2 aligns across 10 bases. Germline CDR1 is KGHDR and CDR2 is SFDVKD. The length of the CDR3 is 15 residues. J gave up 8 bases and V 3 bases, and 6 bases lay outside the gene matches. CDR3 coding DNA: TGTGCCACCAGTGATAGAACTAGCGGGACGTATGAGCAGTTCTTC. Protein: CATSDRTSGTYEQFF.

This clonotype was picked up many times. J is TRBJ1-2 and V is TRBV19; D is unclear. Germline V gene sequence: CDR1 LNHDA, CDR2 SQIVND (reference sequence). CDR3 size: 15 residues. The V end lost 7 bases, the J end lost 3 bases, and 18 bases lay between the germline ends. The CDR3 DNA reads TGTGCCAGTACCCACCCAGGCCCAAAGGACTATGGCTACACCTTC. Translated: CASTHPGPKDYGYTF. The entire variable domain, with the rest obtained from reference TRBV19 and TRBJ1-2, is as follows: DGGITQSPKYLFRKEGQNVTLSCEQNLNHDAMYWYRQDPGQGLRLIYYSQIVNDFQKGDIAEGYSVSREKKESFPLTVTSAQKNPTAFYLCASTHPGPKDYGYTFGSGTRLTVV.

This clonotype has ten or more counts. V is TRBV4-3 and J is TRBJ2-3, with D perhaps TRBD1 (5 bases). The CDR3 has 16 amino acids. V gave up 0 bases and J gave up 2 bases, with 12 bases separating them. Per the germline V gene, CDR1 is LGHNA and CDR2 is YSLEER. This chain's CDR3 is CASSQDGAGNTDTQYF. In DNA form, the CDR3 reads TGCGCCAGCAGCCAAGATGGGGCAGGGAACACAGATACGCAGTATTTT.

This clonotype was counted many times. The chain couples TRBV7-6 to TRBJ2-5, with 10 positions matching TRBD2. The CDR3 spans 16 residues. Unmatched junction bases numbered 9, after V lost 6 bases and J lost 2 bases. The V gene's germline CDR1 is SGHVS and CDR2 FNYEAQ. The CDR3 loop is CASSFSGLATQETQYF. The CDR3 bases are TGTGCCAGCAGTTTTTCGGGACTAGCGACACAAGAGACCCAGTACTTC.

This clonotype has a count of ten or more. The rearrangement joins TRBV20-1 to TRBJ2-7; D is perhaps TRBD1 (6 bases). The CDR3 loop spans 15 amino acids. Trimming took 0 bases from V and 3 from J, leaving 15 bases between them. The V gene's germline CDR1 is DFQATT and CDR2 SNEGSKA (reference sequence). The CDR3 sequence: CSARDFGARGYEQYF. The CDR3 region has the DNA TGCAGTGCTAGAGATTTTGGGGCCAGGGGCTACGAGCAGTACTTC.

In its sample, this clonotype was seen many times. The V call is TRBV29-1, the J call TRBJ2-1, with D perhaps matching TRBD2 (5 bases). Germline lookup yields CDR1 SQVTM and CDR2 ANQGSEA. The CDR3 extends over 13 amino acids. V was cut by 7 bases and J by 8 bases, with 18 bases left in between. DNA for the CDR3: TGCAGCGCGCGAGAGGGAAGAGTTTATGAGCAGTTCTTC. It yields the protein CSAREGRVYEQFF.

This clonotype was recorded many times. This sequence joins TRBV29-1 and TRBJ2-3; no clear D. The CDR3 has 12 residues. Germline CDR1 is SQVTM and CDR2 is ANQGSEA. Trimming cost V 1 base and J 2 bases, with 4 bases left between them. The CDR3 sequence is CSVEGPTDTQYF. The DNA of the CDR3 is TGCAGCGTTGAAGGGCCCACAGATACGCAGTATTTT.

In DNA, the CDR3 is TGTGCCAGCAGCTTCTCAGGGGACTATGGCTACACCTTC. This gives the protein CASSFSGDYGYTF. V gene TRBV7-9 combines with J gene TRBJ1-2, with D possibly being TRBD1 (6 bases). The CDR3 has 13 residues. Trimming removed 3 bases at V and 3 bases at J, with 8 bases between. CDR1 and CDR2 from the germline V gene are SEHNR and FQNEAQ (reference sequence).

The chain uses TRBV28 and TRBJ2-1; TRBD2 aligns across 13 bases. The V and J ends lost 1 base and 8 bases, in that order; junction bases with no gene match: 5. The CDR3 extends over 16 amino acids. The V gene's germline CDR1 is MDHEN and CDR2 SYDVKM. CDR3 DNA: TGTGCCAGCAGTTTATCTGGACTAGCGGGAGAGTATGAGCAGTTCTTC. Protein: CASSLSGLAGEYEQFF.

In this sample, this clonotype turned up many times. The rearrangement links TRBV20-1 to TRBJ2-3; D is unclear. The CDR3 contains 12 residues. Germline V CDR1 and CDR2: DFQATT, SNEGSKA (reference sequence). This chain's CDR3 is CRPWANTDTQYF. In nucleotides, the CDR3 is TGCAGGCCGTGGGCGAACACAGATACGCAGTATTTT.

This clonotype was recorded many times. The chain is built from TRBV7-6 and TRBJ2-3, with D unclear. The V gene's germline CDR1 is SGHVS and CDR2 FNYEAQ. This CDR3 has 12 amino acids. V lost 1 base and J lost 10, with 9 bases in between. CDR3 in DNA: TGTGCCAGCAGCTTAGAGGCCCGGGCGCAGTATTTT. Its protein is CASSLEARAQYF.

This clonotype has a count of ten or more. J is TRBJ1-1 and V is TRBV12-3 or TRBV12-4, with a weak D call TRBD1 (6 bases). This CDR3 has 14 residues. V lost 7 bases to trimming and J lost 0 bases, with 12 bases between them. The CDR3 is CASMTQGVNTEAFF. DNA of the CDR3: TGTGCCAGCATGACACAGGGAGTGAACACTGAAGCTTTCTTT.